Listed here are 13 T cell receptor beta chains from one sample, sequenced in a study of technical replicates of blood from a handful of donors. Assay used: immunoSEQ multiplex PCR; TCRdb lists only in-frame clones, some missing. The data contain tens of thousands of clones, over 75% of them singletons. Sample: PBMCs. Receptor source: a human donor in good health. Some clones in this sample may be carry-over from other donors' samples.

The V and J genes are TRBV4-1 and TRBJ2-4; 11 nucleotides align to TRBD2. V was pared by 0 bases and J by 0 bases, with 7 bases of the junction left unmatched. The CDR3 runs 19 residues. Germline CDR1 reads MGHRA; CDR2 reads YSYEKL. CDR3 residues: CASSQELAGVEIAKNIQYF. CDR3 DNA sequence: TGCGCCAGCAGCCAAGAACTAGCGGGAGTGGAGATAGCCAAAAACATTCAGTACTTC.

The chain recombines TRBV18 with TRBJ1-6; TRBD1 matches at 8 bases. Trimming removed 6 bases from V and 8 bases from J; junction bases left unmatched: 9. CDR1 is KGHSH and CDR2 is LQKENI in the germline V gene. The CDR3 loop spans 15 amino acids. CDR3 protein: CASSMRQGTDSPLHF. Here the CDR3 DNA reads TGTGCCAGCTCGATGCGACAGGGGACGGATTCACCCCTCCACTTT.

The chain joins TRBV7-2 to TRBJ1-4; D call uncertain. The CDR3 extends over 16 amino acids. The V end lost 1 base, the J end lost 8 bases, and 17 bases lay between the germline ends. Per the germline V gene, CDR1 is SGHTA and CDR2 is FQGNSA. This CDR3 is CASSLDSVKAGEKLFF. For the CDR3, the DNA is TGTGCCAGCAGCTTAGATTCCGTCAAAGCGGGCGAAAAACTGTTTTTT.

The chain couples TRBV5-1 to TRBJ2-5; TRBD2 aligns across 8 bases. Unmatched junction bases numbered 11, after V lost 7 bases and J lost 3 bases. The germline V gene has CDR1 SGHRS and CDR2 YFSETQ. CDR3 length: 15 residues. The CDR3 DNA reads TGCGCCAGCTCTACTAGCGGCGATGGGGAAGAGACCCAGTACTTC. It is translated as CASSTSGDGEETQYF.

The CDR3 nucleotides are TGCGCCAGCAGCCAGGAAGTGACACAGGGAAGCTATGGCTACACCTTC. Amino acid sequence: CASSQEVTQGSYGYTF. The gene calls are TRBV4-3 and TRBJ1-2, with D perhaps TRBD1 (6 bases). Germline CDR1 and CDR2: LGHNA and YSLEER. Trimming removed 3 bases from V and 4 bases from J, with 18 bases in between. This CDR3 has 16 amino acids.

V usage is TRBV27 and J usage is TRBJ2-7; 9 bases align to TRBD2. The CDR3 contains 13 residues. V trimming: 3 bases; J trimming: 4 bases; junction bases outside the gene matches: 1. Germline CDR1 MNHEY, CDR2 SMNVEV (reference sequence). In DNA, the CDR3 is TGTGCCAGCAGTTTGGCGGGGGGGTACGAGCAGTACTTC. Protein sequence: CASSLAGGYEQYF.

This clone has a handful of counts. The chain carries TRBV29-1 and TRBJ2-7, with D possibly matching TRBD2 (6 bases). This CDR3 has 19 amino acids. Trimming removed 4 bases from V and 2 bases from J, with 30 bases in between. Germline CDR1 is SQVTM and CDR2 is ANQGSEA. CDR3 in DNA: TGCAGCGTTGGTTATGCCCGGGGGTTTGCCGGAAAGGTCGCCTACGAGCAGTACTTC. Protein: CSVGYARGFAGKVAYEQYF.

This sequence joins TRBV19 and TRBJ2-3; tentatively, D is TRBD1 (6 bases). Trimming cost V 6 bases and J 5 bases, with 15 bases left between them. The germline CDR1 and CDR2 sequences are LNHDA and SQIVND (reference sequence). CDR3 length: 14 residues. For the CDR3, the DNA is TGTGCCAGTAGCCTGAACAGGGTTGGAGATACGCAGTATTTT. It encodes CASSLNRVGDTQYF.

V is TRBV9 and J is TRBJ2-1; D possibly corresponds to TRBD1 (6 bases). Germline V gene data show CDR1 as SGDLS and CDR2 as YYNGEE. Trimming pared 2 bases from V and 5 bases from J, leaving 14 bases between. CDR3 length: 15 amino acids. The CDR3 sequence: CASSVTGFDHNEQFF. Written as DNA, the CDR3 is TGTGCCAGCAGCGTCACAGGGTTCGACCACAATGAGCAGTTCTTC.

The V and J genes are TRBV25-1 and TRBJ2-2; D possibly corresponds to TRBD1 (6 bases). The V and J ends lost 7 bases and 3 bases respectively, with 15 bases between them. Germline V gives CDR1 MGHDK, CDR2 SYGVNS. The CDR3 is 15 residues long. The CDR3 here is CASTQTGVDTGELFF. CDR3 in DNA: TGTGCCAGCACGCAGACAGGTGTGGACACCGGGGAGCTGTTTTTT.

This chain uses TRBV4-1 with TRBJ1-6; D uncertain. The ends were cut back, 0 bases at V and 8 bases at J, with 11 bases in the middle. Germline V lookup: CDR1 MGHRA, CDR2 YSYEKL. The CDR3 loop spans 15 amino acids. The CDR3 region has the DNA TGCGCCAGCAGCCAAGATCCGGGGTTGGATTCACCCCTCCACTTT. Its translation is CASSQDPGLDSPLHF.

The V gene is TRBV19, the J gene TRBJ2-3; D remains ambiguous. The CDR3 totals 12 residues. Germline values: CDR1 LNHDA, CDR2 SQIVND (reference sequence). Between the trimmed V and J ends, which lost 4 bases and 8 bases, there was a span of 10 bases. CDR3 DNA: TGTGCCAGTAGTACAAGTATCGGTACGCAGTATTTT. Protein product: CASSTSIGTQYF.

The chain carries TRBV7-9 and TRBJ2-7; 8 bases agree with TRBD2. The CDR3 covers 14 residues. CDR1 and CDR2 from the germline V gene are SEHNR and FQNEAQ (reference sequence). V dropped 4 bases and J dropped 3; count of bases not matched to a gene: 5. Here the CDR3 reads CASSSQRENYEQYF. The CDR3 nucleotides read TGTGCCAGCAGCTCCCAGCGGGAGAACTACGAGCAGTACTTC.